This T cell receptor (beta chain) was identified in a study of cytomegalovirus exposure and HLA in healthy donors. Study-wide results and caveats: The majority of CMV-associated TCR beta chains were reported as apparently HLA-restricted in a later analysis. Immune exposure information available was restricted to CMV serostatus. Analysis was carried out at a later point, and it linked a missense DCLRE1C variant to TCR beta V- and J-gene trimming.

To note about this clone: What it recognizes is unknown.

With 60 Vbeta and 13 Jbeta primers, the PCR was carried out. Here immunoSEQ multiplex PCR was the method, and the copy in TCRdb shows in-frame clones only, minus some. The top ten hold about 2.7% of the sample, which has some 180,000 clones, under 85% seen once. The V gene lost 3 bases and the J gene lost 1 base, with 8 bases spanning the gap. The germline V gene encodes CDR1 MNHEY and CDR2 SVGAGI. This CDR3 is 14 amino acids long. What was sequenced was PBMCs. This chain connects TRBV6-5 to TRBJ2-3; D gene ambiguous. This TCR was sampled from a male donor in good health and CMV-seronegative. The CDR3 sequence: CASSYSFRTDTQYF. Written as DNA, the CDR3 is TGTGCCAGCAGTTATTCGTTTCGCACAGATACGCAGTATTTT.